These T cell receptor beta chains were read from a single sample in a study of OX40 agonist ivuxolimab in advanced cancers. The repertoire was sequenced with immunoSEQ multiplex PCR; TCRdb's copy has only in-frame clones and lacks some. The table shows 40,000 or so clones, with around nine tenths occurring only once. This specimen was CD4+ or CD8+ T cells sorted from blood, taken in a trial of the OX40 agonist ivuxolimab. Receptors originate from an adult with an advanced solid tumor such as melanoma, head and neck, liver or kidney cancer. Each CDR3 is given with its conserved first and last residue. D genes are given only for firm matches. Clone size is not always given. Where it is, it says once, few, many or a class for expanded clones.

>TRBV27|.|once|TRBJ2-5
TGTGCCAGCAGTTTATGGGGGGCGGGGCAAGAGACCCAGTACTTC
CASSLWGAGQETQYF
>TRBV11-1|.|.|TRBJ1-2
TGTGCCAGCAGTGGGACGGTTTATGGCTACACCTTC
CASSGTVYGYTF
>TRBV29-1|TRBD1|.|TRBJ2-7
TGCAGCGCCAGCGGACAGGAAACCTCCTACGAGCAGTACTTC
CSASGQETSYEQYF
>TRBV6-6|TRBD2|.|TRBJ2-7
TGTGCCAGCAGGGGGGACTACGCCTACGAGCAGTACTTC
CASRGDYAYEQYF
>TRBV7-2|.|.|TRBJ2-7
TGTGCCAGCAGCCCAGCCTACAGCTACTCCTACGAGCAGTACTTC
CASSPAYSYSYEQYF
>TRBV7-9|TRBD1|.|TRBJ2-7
TGTGCCAGCAGCTTCCGGGACAGGGAAGGGCAGTACTTC
CASSFRDREGQYF
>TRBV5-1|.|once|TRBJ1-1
TGCGCCAGCAGCTGGACCGGACAGATGAACACTGAAGCTTTCTTT
CASSWTGQMNTEAFF
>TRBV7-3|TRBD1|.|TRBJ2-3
TGTGCCAGCAGCTCGGGACAGGGGGAAATTCAGGCAGATACGCAGTATTTT
CASSSGQGEIQADTQYF
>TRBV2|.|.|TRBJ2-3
TGTGCCAGCAGTGAAGGACTAAACGATTTCACAGATACGCAGTATTTT
CASSEGLNDFTDTQYF
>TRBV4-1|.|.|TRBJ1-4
TGCGCCAGCAGCCCTAGGCTGGGGGGGCTGGGGGAAAAACTGTTTTTT
CASSPRLGGLGEKLFF
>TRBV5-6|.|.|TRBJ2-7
TGTGCCAGCAGCTCGTGGAAAGAGACCTCCTACGAGCAGTACTTC
CASSSWKETSYEQYF
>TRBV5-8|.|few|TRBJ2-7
TGTGCCAGCAGCTTGGATACAGCCGAAACCTACGAGCAGTACTTC
CASSLDTAETYEQYF
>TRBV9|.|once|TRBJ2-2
TGTGCCAGCAGCGTAGCGAGCACCGGGGAGCTGTTTTTT
CASSVASTGELFF
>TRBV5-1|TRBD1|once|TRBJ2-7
TGCGCCAGCAGCGAGAGACGACAGGGCTACGAGCAGTACTTC
CASSERRQGYEQYF